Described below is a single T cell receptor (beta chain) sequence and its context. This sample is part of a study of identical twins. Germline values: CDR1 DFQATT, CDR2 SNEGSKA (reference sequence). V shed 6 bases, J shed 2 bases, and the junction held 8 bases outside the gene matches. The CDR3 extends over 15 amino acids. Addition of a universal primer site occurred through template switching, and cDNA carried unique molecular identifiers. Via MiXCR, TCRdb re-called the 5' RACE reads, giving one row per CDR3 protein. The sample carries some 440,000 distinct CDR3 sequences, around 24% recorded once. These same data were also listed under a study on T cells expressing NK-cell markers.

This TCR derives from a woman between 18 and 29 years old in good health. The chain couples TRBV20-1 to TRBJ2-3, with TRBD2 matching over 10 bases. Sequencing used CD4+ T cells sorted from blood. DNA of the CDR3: TGCAGTGCCAAAAGAGCGGGGGGGCTCACAGATACGCAGTATTTT. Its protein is CSAKRAGGLTDTQYF.